The entry below describes one TCR beta chain. Positively selected for CCR7, the CD45RO-negative cells used as naive CD8 cells excluded terminally differentiated effector memory CD45RA+ cells. This CDR3 region has 14 residues. CDR1 and CDR2 from the germline V gene are SGHTS and YDEGEE. J lost 0 bases, V lost 4 bases, and 1 base had no gene match. The data were obtained in a study of shared clonotypes between healthy human individuals. The protocol was immunoSEQ multiplex PCR, while the TCRdb copy is restricted to in-frame clones and leaves out a portion. The profile shows roughly 850,000 clones, 96% of them singletons.

The sample was naive CD8+ T cells sorted from blood. The origin of this receptor is a man aged 25-45 years in good health. The chain joins TRBV5-8 to TRBJ1-5, with 7 bases lining up with TRBD1. CDR3 sequence reads: CASSTGDSNQPQHF. The CDR3 bases are TGTGCCAGCAGCACAGGGGATAGCAATCAGCCCCAGCATTTT.